The 21 T cell receptor beta chains below all came from one sample that was sequenced in a study of T cells after yellow fever vaccination. TCRdb ran MiXCR on the 5' RACE reads and lists one entry per CDR3 protein. The table shows roughly 330,000 distinct CDR3 sequences, with under 5% occurring only once. The source was PBMCs, collected 5 days after the yellow fever booster vaccination. The source is a man aged 18-30 years who received the YFV17D yellow fever vaccine.

This clonotype has ten or more counts. The rearrangement uses TRBV7-9 and TRBJ1-6; 7 nucleotides match TRBD1. The V and J ends lost 4 bases and 10 bases, in that order; junction bases with no gene match: 4. Germline CDR1 SEHNR, CDR2 FQNEAQ (reference sequence). The CDR3 covers 13 residues. The CDR3 is CASSSTGDSPLHF. The CDR3 nucleotides read TGTGCCAGCAGCTCCACAGGGGACTCACCCCTCCACTTT.

This clonotype turned up a few times. The chain recombines TRBV18 with TRBJ1-2; possibly TRBD1 for D (6 bases). The CDR3 length is 13 residues. Trimming left V 1 base short and J 8 bases short, with 11 bases between. CDR1 is KGHSH, CDR2 LQKENI, per germline. The CDR3 region is CASSPRGAEGYTF. The CDR3 DNA reads TGTGCCAGCTCACCACGGGGGGCGGAAGGCTACACCTTC.

At least ten counts were recorded for this clonotype. The V and J genes are TRBV7-6 and TRBJ2-5; TRBD1 aligns across 7 bases. V lost 5 bases to trimming and J lost 5 bases; unmatched junction nucleotides: 2. Germline CDR1 SGHVS, CDR2 FNYEAQ. The CDR3 has 12 residues. The CDR3 region is CASSKQGETQYF. DNA of the CDR3: TGTGCCAGCAGCAAACAGGGGGAGACCCAGTACTTC.

In its sample, this clonotype was seen many times. The chain uses TRBV5-6 and TRBJ2-7, with D perhaps assigned TRBD1 or TRBD2 (6 bases each). This CDR3 is 14 amino acids long. With 1 base removed from V and 3 bases from J, the gap between germline ends came to 11 bases. In germline, CDR1 is SGHDT, CDR2 YYEEEE. The CDR3 loop reads CASSLWGAIYEQYF. CDR3 coding DNA: TGTGCCAGCAGCTTGTGGGGGGCCATCTACGAGCAGTACTTC.

This clonotype was counted ten times or more. The genes are TRBV5-1 and TRBJ2-5; a weak D match, TRBD2 (5 bases). V gave up 0 bases and J gave up 2 bases, with 11 bases separating them. Per the germline V gene, CDR1 is SGHRS and CDR2 is YFSETQ. CDR3 size: 15 residues. The CDR3 bases are TGCGCCAGCAGCTTGGGAGGGAGCCGGCAAGAGACCCAGTACTTC. This codes for CASSLGGSRQETQYF. Variable domain in full (rest from reference TRBV5-1 and TRBJ2-5): KAGVTQTPRYLIKTRGQQVTLSCSPISGHRSVSWYQQTPGQGLQFLFEYFSETQRNKGNFPGRFSGRQFSNSRSEMNVSTLELGDSALYLCASSLGGSRQETQYFGPGTRLLVL.

This clonotype was observed a handful of times. The gene calls are TRBV4-1 and TRBJ1-2, with D possibly matching TRBD1 (5 bases). Germline V gene data show CDR1 as MGHRA and CDR2 as YSYEKL. This CDR3 is 14 amino acids long. V gave up 2 bases and J gave up 4 bases, with 11 bases separating them. The CDR3 DNA reads TGCGCCAGCAGCCAACCGACAGAAACCTATGGCTACACCTTC. Amino acid sequence: CASSQPTETYGYTF.

This clonotype turned up a few times. The chain uses TRBV28 and TRBJ2-1; 11 bases line up with TRBD2. Germline V gene sequence: CDR1 MDHEN, CDR2 SYDVKM. The CDR3 has 16 amino acids. V dropped 2 bases and J dropped 6; count of bases not matched to a gene: 6. CDR3 in amino acids: CASSLNPTSGVNEQFF. The CDR3 nucleotides are TGTGCCAGCAGTTTAAACCCGACTAGCGGGGTCAATGAGCAGTTCTTC.

The chain is built from TRBV9 and TRBJ2-3, with 12 bases aligning to TRBD2. There are 16 residues in the CDR3. J lost 1 base, V lost 4 bases, and 4 bases had no gene match. Germline CDR1 SGDLS, CDR2 YYNGEE. The CDR3 loop is CASSTWTSGGTDTQYF. As DNA, the CDR3 is TGTGCCAGCAGCACTTGGACTAGCGGGGGCACAGATACGCAGTATTTT.

This clonotype was counted at least ten times. The chain joins TRBV29-1 to TRBJ2-3; perhaps TRBD1 as D (5 bases). The CDR3 has 12 amino acids. Trimming shortened V by 3 bases and J by 1 base, and 5 bases separated the two germline ends. Germline loops: CDR1 SQVTM, CDR2 ANQGSEA. CDR3 protein: CSVDRGTDTQYF. The CDR3 region has the DNA TGCAGCGTTGACAGGGGCACAGATACGCAGTATTTT.

At least ten counts were recorded for this clonotype. This chain connects TRBV12-3 or TRBV12-4 to TRBJ2-2; TRBD2 matches 10 bases. The V segment lost 6 bases and the J segment 0 bases; nucleotides outside the gene matches: 7. This CDR3 spans 17 amino acids. The CDR3 DNA reads TGTGCCAGCAGGATTACTAGCGGGGCAACGAACACCGGGGAGCTGTTTTTT. Protein: CASRITSGATNTGELFF.

This clonotype occurred many times. The chain recombines TRBV4-3 with TRBJ1-2; no reliable D call. Trimming took off 1 base at V and 4 bases at J, with 10 bases between the two ends. Looked up from germline, CDR1 is LGHNA and CDR2 is YSLEER. This CDR3 spans 14 amino acids. The CDR3 reads CASSQGENTYGYTF. The DNA for the CDR3 is TGCGCCAGCAGCCAAGGGGAGAACACCTATGGCTACACCTTC.

The chain combines TRBV5-4 with TRBJ1-2; D might be TRBD1 (5 bases). The CDR3 is made up of 13 amino acids. V was clipped by 0 bases and J by 9 bases, with 12 bases between them. CDR1 and CDR2 (germline): SGHNT, YYREEE (reference sequence). As DNA, the CDR3 is TGTGCCAGCAGCTTGGATGTGGGGGTTAGCTACACCTTC. Protein product: CASSLDVGVSYTF.

V gene TRBV3-1 combines with J gene TRBJ2-5; D may be TRBD1 (5 bases). The CDR3 runs to 14 residues. CDR1 is LGHDT and CDR2 is YNNKEL in the germline V gene (reference sequence). With 2 bases removed from V and 5 bases from J, the gap between germline ends came to 12 bases. The CDR3 spells CASSQNKGMETQYF. As DNA, the CDR3 is TGTGCCAGCAGCCAAAACAAGGGGATGGAGACCCAGTACTTC.

This clonotype has ten or more counts. The chain links TRBV12-3 or TRBV12-4 to TRBJ2-7, with D perhaps matching TRBD1 (6 bases). The CDR3 consists of 13 residues. Trimming removed 5 bases at V and 6 bases at J, with 14 bases between. CDR3 DNA sequence: TGTGCCAGCAGTCTTGGACAGACCCTCGAGCAGTACTTC. It codes for CASSLGQTLEQYF.

This clonotype was found many times. This chain joins TRBV7-2 and TRBJ1-5; no clear D. Germline loops: CDR1 SGHTA, CDR2 FQGNSA. This CDR3 has 14 amino acids. Trimming took off 8 bases at V and 5 bases at J, with 16 bases between the two ends. The CDR3 sequence is CASAPQPVDQPQHF. Here the CDR3 DNA reads TGTGCCAGCGCCCCCCAACCCGTCGATCAGCCCCAGCATTTT.

This rearrangement joins TRBV5-6 to TRBJ1-2; no firm D call. There are 13 residues in the CDR3. With 2 bases removed from V and 3 bases from J, the gap between germline ends came to 8 bases. Germline-derived CDR1 and CDR2 are SGHDT and YYEEEE. CDR3 loop: CASSFVSHYGYTF. For the CDR3, the DNA is TGTGCCAGCAGCTTTGTCAGTCACTATGGCTACACCTTC.

This clonotype has at least ten counts. The rearrangement links TRBV27 to TRBJ1-5, with D possibly being TRBD1 (5 bases). Germline V gives CDR1 MNHEY, CDR2 SMNVEV (reference sequence). The CDR3 extends over 13 amino acids. V lost 5 bases, J lost 6 bases, and 11 bases lay in between. CDR3 nucleotides: TGTGCCAGCAGTCTGACAGAGGGTCAGCCCCAGCATTTT. Translation: CASSLTEGQPQHF.

There are many counts of this clonotype. This sequence joins TRBV20-1 and TRBJ2-3; 8 bases are shared with TRBD1. This CDR3 contains 15 residues. J gave up 4 bases and V 2 bases, and 8 bases lay outside the gene matches. CDR1 and CDR2 from the germline V gene are DFQATT and SNEGSKA (reference sequence). CDR3 in amino acids: CSARIATGAPDTQYF. DNA for the CDR3: TGCAGTGCTAGAATAGCGACAGGGGCCCCAGATACGCAGTATTTT.

This clonotype was seen at least ten times. J is TRBJ2-1 and V is TRBV7-2; possible D gene TRBD1, 6 bases. CDR1 is SGHTA and CDR2 is FQGNSA in the germline V gene. This CDR3 is built from 14 residues. Trimming left V 2 bases short and J 8 bases short, with 13 bases between. Here the CDR3 DNA reads TGTGCCAGCAGCTTAAAGGCAGGGGCGTATGAGCAGTTCTTC. It translates to CASSLKAGAYEQFF.

The rearrangement uses TRBV30 and TRBJ2-1; no firm D call. Germline assignment: CDR1 GTSNPN and CDR2 SVGIG (reference sequence). The CDR3 is 11 amino acids. Trimming shortened V by 3 bases and J by 10 bases, and 10 bases separated the two germline ends. The CDR3 nucleotides are TGTGCCTGGAGACGCAACGGGGAGCAGTTCTTC. This sequence encodes CAWRRNGEQFF. Filled out from reference TRBV30 and TRBJ2-1, the complete variable domain reads SQTIHQWPATLVQPVGSPLSLECTVEGTSNPNLYWYRQAAGRGLQLLFYSVGIGQISSEVPQNLSASRPQDRQFILSSKKLLLSDSGFYLCAWRRNGEQFFGPGTRLTVL.

This clonotype occurred a few times. V and J are TRBV9 and TRBJ2-3; 7 bases are shared with TRBD1. This CDR3 region has 18 residues. Germline CDR1 SGDLS, CDR2 YYNGEE. V lost 4 bases and J lost 0; bases outside the gene matches: 14. The CDR3 protein is CASSLGGTPSSSTDTQYF. In nucleotides, the CDR3 is TGTGCCAGCAGCTTAGGGGGCACCCCGTCCTCTAGCACAGATACGCAGTATTTT.